The 25 T cell receptor beta chains reported below all come from one sample, sequenced in a study of lymphopenia after photon versus proton radiotherapy. TCRdb's copy holds only in-frame clones and misses some; the assay was immunoSEQ multiplex PCR. This repertoire shows some 17,000 clones, more than 65% found once; its top ten account for around a fifth. The sample here was peripheral blood, taken from a patient treated with proton-based radiotherapy. These receptors were collected from a man in his 70s with pancreatic cancer.

The chain combines TRBV19 with TRBJ1-1; D remains ambiguous. CDR3 size: 13 residues. Trimming left V 5 bases short and J 5 bases short, with 12 bases between. Germline V gene data show CDR1 as LNHDA and CDR2 as SQIVND (reference sequence). In DNA, the CDR3 is TGTGCCAGTAGTCCTGCGACCGGGACTGAAGCTTTCTTT. Translated: CASSPATGTEAFF.

The chain uses TRBV6-4 and TRBJ2-2; 8 positions match TRBD1. With V trimmed by 4 bases and J by 2 bases, 9 bases remained unmatched. Germline V CDR1 and CDR2: MRHNA, SNTAGT. The CDR3 extends over 17 amino acids. For the CDR3, the DNA is TGTGCCAGCAGTGTTTCAGGGGGCGTTCTTAACACCGGGGAGCTGTTTTTT. Its protein is CASSVSGGVLNTGELFF.

The genes are TRBV5-1 and TRBJ1-6; 9 bases agree with TRBD1. With V trimmed by 4 bases and J by 9 bases, 8 bases remained unmatched. This CDR3 has 15 residues. Germline lookup yields CDR1 SGHRS and CDR2 YFSETQ. The CDR3 DNA follows: TGCGCCAGCAGCCTAAGGACAGGGGCGGGTTCACCCCTCCACTTT. Its protein product is CASSLRTGAGSPLHF.

The chain joins TRBV10-3 to TRBJ1-1, with D possibly being TRBD1 (6 bases). Looked up from germline, CDR1 is ENHRY and CDR2 is SYGVKD. The CDR3 spans 14 residues. Trimming pared 7 bases from V and 5 bases from J, leaving 17 bases between. The CDR3 DNA sequence: TGTGCCATCACCGGGGGCGATCTAGGGACTGAAGCTTTCTTT. It encodes CAITGGDLGTEAFF.

The genes are TRBV27 and TRBJ1-2, with TRBD1 as a possible D gene (5 bases). CDR3 length: 13 residues. Trimming removed 3 bases from V and 5 bases from J, with 10 bases in between. Germline values: CDR1 MNHEY, CDR2 SMNVEV (reference sequence). The CDR3, as DNA: TGTGCCAGCAGTTTTGGGGGGGGATATGGCTACACCTTC. This codes for CASSFGGGYGYTF.

The J gene is TRBJ2-3, the V gene TRBV5-1, with 12 bases aligning to TRBD2. The CDR3 covers 16 residues. Germline CDR1 is SGHRS and CDR2 is YFSETQ. The J segment lost 4 bases and the V segment lost 2 bases, leaving 5 bases of the junction unmatched. CDR3 sequence: CASSFKTSGSSDTQYF. The DNA of the CDR3 is TGCGCCAGCAGCTTCAAGACTAGCGGGAGTTCAGATACGCAGTATTTT.

The chain has TRBV19 and TRBJ2-1; TRBD2 agrees at 14 bases. This CDR3 contains 18 residues. V gave up 6 bases and J gave up 3 bases; unmatched junction bases: 10. Germline values: CDR1 LNHDA, CDR2 SQIVND (reference sequence). CDR3 bases: TGTGCCAGTAGCCCCTCGGCGGGACTAGCGGGAGTCTACAATGAGCAGTTCTTC. Amino acid sequence: CASSPSAGLAGVYNEQFF. The full variable domain, with the rest looked up from reference TRBV19 and TRBJ2-1, is DGGITQSPKYLFRKEGQNVTLSCEQNLNHDAMYWYRQDPGQGLRLIYYSQIVNDFQKGDIAEGYSVSREKKESFPLTVTSAQKNPTAFYLCASSPSAGLAGVYNEQFFGPGTRLTVL.

A few counts support this clone. The CDR3 sequence: CASSLRPNTGELFF. The CDR3 DNA follows: TGTGCCAGCAGCTTAAGACCAAACACCGGGGAGCTGTTTTTT. This chain links TRBV7-7 with TRBJ2-2; D not certain. The CDR3 runs to 14 residues. V lost 2 bases and J 2 bases, leaving 6 bases between the germline ends. Germline CDR1 reads SSHAT; CDR2 reads FNYEAQ (reference sequence).

The chain carries TRBV11-3 and TRBJ2-7; no reliable D call. V was cut by 1 base and J by 4 bases, with 14 bases left in between. Germline CDR1 and CDR2: SGHNT and YENEEA. The CDR3 extends over 15 amino acids. CDR3: CASSLGGSRLYEQYF. In DNA, the CDR3 is TGTGCCAGCAGCTTAGGCGGATCCAGGCTATACGAGCAGTACTTC. The complete variable domain, with remaining parts taken from reference TRBV11-3 and TRBJ2-7, reads EAGVVQSPRYKIIEKKQPVAFWCNPISGHNTLYWYLQNLGQGPELLIRYENEEAVDDSQLPKDRFSAERLKGVDSTLKIQPAELGDSAVYLCASSLGGSRLYEQYFGPGTRLTVT.

This clone is labeled medium-sized (0.01 to 0.1%). The J gene is TRBJ2-3, the V gene TRBV11-3; 8 bases line up with TRBD2. Looked up from germline, CDR1 is SGHNT and CDR2 is YENEEA. V shed 5 bases, J shed 6 bases, and the junction held 10 bases outside the gene matches. The CDR3 has 15 residues. CDR3: CASSSSGVSPDTQYF. The CDR3, as DNA: TGTGCCAGCAGCAGTAGCGGGGTTTCCCCCGATACGCAGTATTTT.

This clone is a singleton in its sample. The chain combines TRBV7-9 with TRBJ1-1; D is perhaps TRBD1 (5 bases). In germline, CDR1 is SEHNR, CDR2 FQNEAQ (reference sequence). The V and J ends lost 3 bases and 5 bases respectively, with 13 bases between them. The CDR3 has 14 amino acids. CDR3 sequence reads: CASSLGDIGTEAFF. CDR3 coding DNA: TGTGCCAGCAGCTTGGGGGATATCGGAACTGAAGCTTTCTTT.

The chain is built from TRBV6-5 and TRBJ1-5, with TRBD1 matching 10 bases. Germline loops: CDR1 MNHEY, CDR2 SVGAGI. V gave up 6 bases and J gave up 6 bases; unmatched junction bases: 5. The CDR3 runs 14 residues. The DNA for the CDR3 is TGTGCCAGCAGGGCCGGGACAGGGGTTCAGCCCCAGCATTTT. This sequence encodes CASRAGTGVQPQHF.

CDR3 loop: CASGWQSTDTQYF. CDR3 nucleotides: TGCGCCAGCGGGTGGCAGAGCACAGATACGCAGTATTTT. The rearrangement uses TRBV5-1 and TRBJ2-3; D is uncertain. The ends were cut back, 7 bases at V and 0 bases at J, with 9 bases in the middle. This CDR3 is 13 amino acids long. CDR1 SGHRS and CDR2 YFSETQ come from the germline V gene.

The table lists this clone with a few counts. J is TRBJ1-1 and V is TRBV10-1; TRBD1 matches at 8 bases. The V gene end was trimmed by 2 bases and the J gene end by 0 bases; junction bases not matched to a gene: 2. Germline values: CDR1 WNHNN, CDR2 SYGVQD (reference sequence). This CDR3 has 15 amino acids. The CDR3 loop is CASSEGTGVNTEAFF. DNA for the CDR3: TGCGCCAGCAGTGAGGGGACAGGAGTGAACACTGAAGCTTTCTTT.

J is TRBJ2-3 and V is TRBV5-4; 7 nucleotides match TRBD1. The CDR3 totals 14 residues. Germline loops: CDR1 SGHNT, CDR2 YYREEE (reference sequence). V lost 3 bases, J lost 3 bases, and 4 bases stayed unmatched. The CDR3 DNA reads as TGTGCCAGCAGCTGGGACAGAAGAACAGATACGCAGTATTTT. Its translation: CASSWDRRTDTQYF.

The J gene is TRBJ2-1, the V gene TRBV5-1; the match to TRBD1 covers 11 bases. Germline CDR1 is SGHRS and CDR2 is YFSETQ. V lost 4 bases to trimming and J lost 4 bases; unmatched junction nucleotides: 4. The CDR3 is 15 amino acids. In DNA form, the CDR3 reads TGCGCCAGCAGCCCGGGACAGGGGGTTTACAATGAGCAGTTCTTC. It yields the protein CASSPGQGVYNEQFF.

The gene calls are TRBV6-5 and TRBJ1-4, with D possibly being TRBD1 (6 bases). V was pared by 6 bases and J by 8 bases, with 19 bases between. The CDR3 has 15 amino acids. Per germline, CDR1 MNHEY and CDR2 SVGAGI. DNA of the CDR3: TGTGCCAGCAGCGGAGTGGGGGGCGAAGGGGAAAAACTGTTTTTT. The encoded protein is CASSGVGGEGEKLFF.

The chain has TRBV6-6 and TRBJ1-1, with TRBD1 matching 7 bases. CDR1 MNHNY and CDR2 SVGAGI come from the germline V gene (reference sequence). J lost 3 bases, V lost 5 bases, and 12 bases had no gene match. The CDR3 loop spans 16 amino acids. The CDR3 protein is CASSPSYGQDHTEAFF. The CDR3 bases are TGTGCCAGCAGTCCCTCCTATGGACAGGACCACACTGAAGCTTTCTTT.

V usage is TRBV2 and J usage is TRBJ1-3, with no clear D. Germline V gives CDR1 SNHLY, CDR2 FYNNEI. This CDR3 is 16 amino acids long. V was clipped by 1 base and J by 7 bases, with 17 bases between them. CDR3 amino acids: CASSEVGGIGANTIYF. CDR3 nucleotide sequence: TGTGCCAGCAGTGAAGTTGGAGGTATCGGCGCGAACACCATATATTTT. Full variable domain (missing parts from reference TRBV2 and TRBJ1-3): EPEVTQTPSHQVTQMGQEVILRCVPISNHLYFYWYRQILGQKVEFLVSFYNNEISEKSEIFDDQFSVERPDGSNFTLKIRSTKLEDSAMYFCASSEVGGIGANTIYFGEGSWLTVV.

The gene calls are TRBV21-1 and TRBJ2-7. TRBV21-1 is a pseudogene. The CDR3 is 15 residues long. CDR3 sequence reads: CASRIGVDVLDEQYF. In nucleotides, the CDR3 is TGTGCCAGCAGGATTGGTGTAGACGTGTTAGACGAGCAGTACTTC.

This sequence joins TRBV7-8 and TRBJ2-7; D unclear. Trimming stripped 8 bases from V and 0 bases from J, with 11 bases between. Per the germline V gene, CDR1 is SGHVS and CDR2 is FQNEAQ. The CDR3 runs 13 residues. The DNA of the CDR3 is TGTGCCAGCGGCGCCTTGGTCTCCTACGAGCAGTACTTC. Translation: CASGALVSYEQYF.

V and J are TRBV9 and TRBJ2-7; possible D gene TRBD2, 7 bases. Germline V gene data show CDR1 as SGDLS and CDR2 as YYNGEE. The V gene lost 4 bases and the J gene lost 0 bases, with 14 bases spanning the gap. This CDR3 is built from 15 residues. CDR3 protein: CASSQSGTNSYEQYF. The CDR3 nucleotides are TGTGCCAGCAGCCAAAGCGGGACAAACTCCTACGAGCAGTACTTC.

V usage is TRBV7-3 and J usage is TRBJ2-2; D is undetermined. Per germline, CDR1 SGHTA and CDR2 FQGTGA. V was cut by 3 bases and J by 7 bases, with 24 bases left in between. The CDR3 spans 18 residues. CDR3 sequence reads: CASSLSPYSWTSVGELFF. The CDR3 nucleotides are TGTGCCAGCAGCTTGTCGCCTTATTCCTGGACGAGTGTCGGGGAGCTGTTTTTT.

This rearrangement joins TRBV5-4 to TRBJ2-5; 13 bases match TRBD2. The CDR3 is 17 residues long. J lost 5 bases, V lost 4 bases, and 11 bases had no gene match. In germline, CDR1 is SGHNT, CDR2 YYREEE (reference sequence). The CDR3 coding sequence is TGTGCCAGCAGCGCGGGCGGACTAGCGGGAGTCGGGGAGACCCAGTACTTC. This codes for CASSAGGLAGVGETQYF.

This clone was observed a handful of times. The chain recombines TRBV30 with TRBJ1-3; D is perhaps TRBD1 (6 bases). The CDR3 spans 14 residues. Trimming removed 4 bases from V and 3 bases from J, with 13 bases in between. The V gene's germline CDR1 is GTSNPN and CDR2 SVGIG (reference sequence). The CDR3 loop reads CAWTTGSGGNTIYF. The DNA of the CDR3 is TGTGCCTGGACTACAGGGTCAGGTGGAAACACCATATATTTT.